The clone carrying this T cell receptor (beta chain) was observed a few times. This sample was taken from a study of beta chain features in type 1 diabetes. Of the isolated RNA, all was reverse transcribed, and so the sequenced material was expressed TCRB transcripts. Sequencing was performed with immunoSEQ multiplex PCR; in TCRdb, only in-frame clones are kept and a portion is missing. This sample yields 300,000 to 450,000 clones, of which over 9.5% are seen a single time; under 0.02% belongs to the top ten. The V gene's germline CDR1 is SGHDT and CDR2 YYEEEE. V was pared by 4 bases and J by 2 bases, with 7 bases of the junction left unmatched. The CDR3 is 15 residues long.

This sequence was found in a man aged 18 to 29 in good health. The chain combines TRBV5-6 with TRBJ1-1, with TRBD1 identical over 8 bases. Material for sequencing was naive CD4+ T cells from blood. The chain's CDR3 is CASSGTDRGNTEAFF. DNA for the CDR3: TGTGCCAGCAGCGGGACCGACAGGGGCAACACTGAAGCTTTCTTT.